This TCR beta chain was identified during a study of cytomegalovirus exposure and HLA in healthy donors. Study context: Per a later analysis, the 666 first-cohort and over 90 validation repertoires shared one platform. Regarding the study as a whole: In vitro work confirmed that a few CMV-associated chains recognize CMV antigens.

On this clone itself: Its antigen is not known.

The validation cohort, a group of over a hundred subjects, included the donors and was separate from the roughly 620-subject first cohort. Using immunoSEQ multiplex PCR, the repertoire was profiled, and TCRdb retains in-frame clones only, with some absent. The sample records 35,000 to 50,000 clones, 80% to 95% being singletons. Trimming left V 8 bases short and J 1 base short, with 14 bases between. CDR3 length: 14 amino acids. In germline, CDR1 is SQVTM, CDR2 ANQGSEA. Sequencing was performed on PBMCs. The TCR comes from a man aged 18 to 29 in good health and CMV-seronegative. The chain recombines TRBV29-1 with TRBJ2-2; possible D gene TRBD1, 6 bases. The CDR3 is CSTSGTLNTGELFF. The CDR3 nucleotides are TGCAGCACCTCCGGGACACTGAACACCGGGGAGCTGTTTTTT.